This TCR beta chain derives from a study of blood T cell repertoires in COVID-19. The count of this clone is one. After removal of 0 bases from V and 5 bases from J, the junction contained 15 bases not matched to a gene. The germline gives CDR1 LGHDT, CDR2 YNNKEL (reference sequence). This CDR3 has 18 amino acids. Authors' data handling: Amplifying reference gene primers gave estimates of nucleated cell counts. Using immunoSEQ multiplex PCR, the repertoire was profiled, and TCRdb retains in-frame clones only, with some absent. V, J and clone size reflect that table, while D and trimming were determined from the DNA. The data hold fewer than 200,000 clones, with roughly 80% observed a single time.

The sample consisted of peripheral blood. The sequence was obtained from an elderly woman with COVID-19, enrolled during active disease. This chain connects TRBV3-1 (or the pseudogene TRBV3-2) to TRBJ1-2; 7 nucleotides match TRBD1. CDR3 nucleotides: TGTGCCAGCAGCCAAGATTTTGGCTCCCCGAGACAGGGTTATGGCTACACCTTC. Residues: CASSQDFGSPRQGYGYTF.